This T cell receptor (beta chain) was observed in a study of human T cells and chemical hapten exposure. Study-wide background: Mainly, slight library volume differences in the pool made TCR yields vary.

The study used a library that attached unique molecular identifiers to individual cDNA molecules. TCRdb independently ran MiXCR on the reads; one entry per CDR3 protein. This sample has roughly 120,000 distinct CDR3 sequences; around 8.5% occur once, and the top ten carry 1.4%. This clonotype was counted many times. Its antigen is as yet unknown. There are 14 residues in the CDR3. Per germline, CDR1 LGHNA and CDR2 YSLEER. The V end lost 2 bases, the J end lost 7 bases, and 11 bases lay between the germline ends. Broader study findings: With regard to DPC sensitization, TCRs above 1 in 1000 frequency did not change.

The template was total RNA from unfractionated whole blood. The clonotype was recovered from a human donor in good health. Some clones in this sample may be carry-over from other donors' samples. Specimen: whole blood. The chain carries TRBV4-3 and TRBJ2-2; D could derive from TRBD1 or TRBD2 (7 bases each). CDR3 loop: CASSQPGGVGELFF. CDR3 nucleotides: TGCGCCAGCAGCCAACCAGGGGGGGTCGGGGAGCTGTTTTTT.